The 9 T cell receptor beta chains below come from one sample, sequenced in a study of Ad26.COV2.S vaccination and SARS-CoV-2 variants (dated by TCRdb to about 2021). This sample's treatment or condition label indicates: around 19 received Ad26.COV2.S at low or high dose, single or two shots; about 5 received placebo; per-sample allocation not given. Repertoires of vaccine and placebo recipients were sequenced from samples taken on day 63 after the first injection. The library was prepared using the immunoSEQ multiplex PCR assay. The source is immuneACCESS, and TCRdb retained only in-frame sequences with V and J called. Part of the clones is not carried over; for the studies checked, unresolved V genes explain less than half of this, and the remainder is unexplained. Recorded for this sample are approximately 450,000 clones; roughly 90% of them occurred a single time. The top ten clones comprise more than 9% of the sample.

Sequenced material: peripheral blood, taken in a trial of Ad26.COV2.S vaccine versus placebo. The receptors were sampled from a person aged 18 to 65 who received the Ad26.COV2.S COVID-19 vaccine or a placebo.

The rearrangement links TRBV30 to TRBJ2-1, with 7 bases aligning to TRBD1. V was clipped by 5 bases and J by 7 bases; unmatched bases: 20. The CDR3 is 17 residues long. Germline values: CDR1 GTSNPN, CDR2 SVGIG (reference sequence). CDR3 nucleotide sequence: TGTGCCTGGCGCTCCCCCCTTCTCAGGGACAGCGAGAATGAGCAGTTCTTC. This codes for CAWRSPLLRDSENEQFF.

The J gene is TRBJ2-7, the V gene TRBV6-6; maybe TRBD2 (5 bases). The V end lost 7 bases, the J end lost 4 bases, and 11 bases lay between the germline ends. Germline V gene lookup returns CDR1 MNHNY and CDR2 SVGAGI (reference sequence). CDR3 length: 12 amino acids. DNA for the CDR3: TGTGCCAGCAAAAACGGGGTTTACGAGCAGTACTTC. This codes for CASKNGVYEQYF.

The rearrangement uses TRBV11-3 and TRBJ2-1; TRBD2 matches at 14 bases. V gave up 4 bases and J gave up 7 bases; unmatched junction bases: 6. Germline CDR1 and CDR2: SGHNT and YENEEA. This CDR3 region has 16 residues. This CDR3 is CASSSGLAGAANEQFF. Written as DNA, the CDR3 is TGTGCCAGCAGCTCGGGACTAGCGGGAGCCGCTAATGAGCAGTTCTTC.

This chain joins TRBV18 and TRBJ2-3; 7 bases are a match to TRBD2. V lost 3 bases to trimming and J lost 3 bases; unmatched junction nucleotides: 9. Per germline, CDR1 KGHSH and CDR2 LQKENI. CDR3 size: 16 residues. As DNA, the CDR3 is TGTGCCAGCTCACCTGTTCGCGGGAGCAATACAGATACGCAGTATTTT. Protein sequence: CASSPVRGSNTDTQYF.

The rearrangement uses TRBV2 and TRBJ2-7, with 9 bases lining up with TRBD2. From germline, CDR1 is SNHLY and CDR2 FYNNEI. J was trimmed by 3 bases and V by 7 bases; bases with no gene match: 7. The CDR3 loop spans 14 amino acids. In nucleotides, the CDR3 is TGTGCCAGCAACGGACTAGCGCAACTCTACGAGCAGTACTTC. Encoded protein: CASNGLAQLYEQYF. Supplemented by reference TRBV2 and TRBJ2-7, the full variable domain reads EPEVTQTPSHQVTQMGQEVILRCVPISNHLYFYWYRQILGQKVEFLVSFYNNEISEKSEIFDDQFSVERPDGSNFTLKIRSTKLEDSAMYFCASNGLAQLYEQYFGPGTRLTVT.

This clone has only one observation. J is TRBJ1-5 and V is TRBV3-1 (or the pseudogene TRBV3-2); D is uncertain. Germline CDR1 and CDR2: LGHDT and YNNKEL (reference sequence). This CDR3 spans 13 amino acids. The ends were cut back, 1 base at V and 10 bases at J, with 11 bases in the middle. The DNA of the CDR3 is TGTGCCAGCAGCCAAGGTCAGGAGTTCCCCCAGCATTTT. This codes for CASSQGQEFPQHF.

The V gene is TRBV19, the J gene TRBJ2-3; 9 bases are shared with TRBD2. Losses at the gene ends were 1 base for V and 4 bases for J; bases not matched to a gene: 12. This CDR3 is 18 amino acids long. Germline CDR1 LNHDA, CDR2 SQIVND (reference sequence). CDR3 coding DNA: TGTGCCAGTAGTATAGGCGGCGTAGCGGGAGCTCCTTCAGATACGCAGTATTTT. Its translation is CASSIGGVAGAPSDTQYF.

The V and J genes are TRBV4-1 and TRBJ1-5; D is unresolved. V was cut by 1 base and J by 0 bases, with 7 bases left in between. Germline assignment: CDR1 MGHRA and CDR2 YSYEKL. This CDR3 has 15 residues. CDR3 amino acids: CASSQAGYSNQPQHF. In DNA form, the CDR3 reads TGCGCCAGCAGCCAAGCGGGATATAGCAATCAGCCCCAGCATTTT.

This clone was observed a handful of times. The chain is built from TRBV28 and TRBJ1-4, with a tentative D call TRBD1 (6 bases). Germline values: CDR1 MDHEN, CDR2 SYDVKM. This CDR3 comprises 15 residues. Deletions cut 5 bases from V and 5 bases from J, with 15 bases between. CDR3 residues: CASSPRTAVNEKLFF. The CDR3 DNA reads TGTGCCAGCAGTCCCCGGACAGCTGTAAATGAAAAACTGTTTTTT.